This paragraph covers one T cell receptor beta chain sequence. Antigen unknown. This sample is drawn from a study of beta chain features in type 1 diabetes. Findings and caveats of the study: Across patients, naive, central memory and Treg TCRB repertoires exhibited apparently greater similarity than was observed across healthy donors. People with Type 1 diabetes carried modestly yet significantly shorter TCRB CDR3s in all four CD4+ subsets. Whether TCRB rearrangement is influenced by HLA type was left unresolved in this analysis.

All of the isolated RNA was reverse transcribed, so expressed TCRB transcripts were sequenced. Assay used: immunoSEQ multiplex PCR; TCRdb lists only in-frame clones, some missing. Found here are about 390,000 clones, over 8.5% of them singletons; the top ten hold 0.55% to 0.75%. Purities over 95% were achieved in all sorted populations. Per germline, CDR1 GTSNPN and CDR2 SVGIG (reference sequence). This CDR3 is 14 amino acids long. V lost 3 bases, J lost 10 bases, and 11 bases stayed unmatched. This TCR came from a man younger than 45 with type 1 diabetes. The sequencing sample was made of central memory CD4+ T cells from blood. J is TRBJ2-1 and V is TRBV30, with 8 bases lining up with TRBD2. The CDR3 coding sequence is TGTGCCTGGAGGGCGCGCGGGAGCGGGGGCGAGCAGTTCTTC. Encoded protein: CAWRARGSGGEQFF.